In this sample, the clone carrying this TCR beta chain turned up once. Its antigen is unidentified. These data originate in a study of cytomegalovirus exposure and HLA in healthy donors. Study background: An analysis done earlier identified 95 million to 140 million unique TCR beta sequences from roughly 190 million T cells.

Study conclusions and caveats: As a later analysis showed, several of the most significant clusters appeared to be linked to common viral pathogens. In an earlier analysis, productive rearrangement rates for most beta V segments clustered near 87% or 30%. No immune exposure information besides CMV serostatus was available.

Primers: 60 Vbeta forward and 13 Jbeta reverse. This table comes from immunoSEQ multiplex PCR, and its TCRdb copy is limited to in-frame clones, with some not included. The table records some 150,000 clones, around four fifths of them present only once. The CDR3 consists of 13 residues. Germline values: CDR1 SGHVS, CDR2 FNYEAQ. V lost 5 bases, J lost 5 bases, and 10 bases lay in between. The clonotype originates from a woman aged 45-65 years in good health and CMV-seropositive. Sequenced sample: PBMCs. The chain uses TRBV7-6 and TRBJ2-1; possibly TRBD1 for D (6 bases). The CDR3 region is CASSQGQNNEQFF. The CDR3 bases are TGTGCCAGCAGCCAGGGACAAAACAATGAGCAGTTCTTC.